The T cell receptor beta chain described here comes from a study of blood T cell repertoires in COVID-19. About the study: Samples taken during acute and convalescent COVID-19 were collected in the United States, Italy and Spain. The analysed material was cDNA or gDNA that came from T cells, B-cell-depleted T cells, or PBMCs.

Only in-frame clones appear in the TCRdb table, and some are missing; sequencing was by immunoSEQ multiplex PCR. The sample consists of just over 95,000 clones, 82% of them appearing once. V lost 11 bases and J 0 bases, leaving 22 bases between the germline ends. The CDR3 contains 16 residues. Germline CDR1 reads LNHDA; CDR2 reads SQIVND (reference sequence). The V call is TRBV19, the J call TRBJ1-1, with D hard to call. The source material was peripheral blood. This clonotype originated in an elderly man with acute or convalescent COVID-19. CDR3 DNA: TGTGCCTCAAGAGCGCAGCGGAGAGGAATGAACACTGAAGCTTTCTTT. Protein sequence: CASRAQRRGMNTEAFF.